This record concerns one T cell receptor (beta chain) sequence. The CDR3 runs 12 residues. CDR1 and CDR2 from the germline V gene are MNHEY and SVGAGI. J was trimmed by 7 bases and V by 8 bases; bases with no gene match: 5. The source of the sample is a study of blood T cell repertoires in COVID-19. Study context: Acute and convalescent COVID-19 samples came from the United States, Italy and Spain.

Some clones are missing from TCRdb's copy, which holds only in-frame ones; the method was immunoSEQ multiplex PCR. The profile shows fewer than 200,000 clones, 65% to 90% of them singletons. Sequencing input: peripheral blood. This clonotype originated in a man in his fifties with active or convalescent COVID-19. This chain links TRBV6-5 with TRBJ2-7, with 10 bases identical to TRBD1. Here the CDR3 reads CASCGQGEEQYF. CDR3 DNA: TGTGCCAGCTGCGGACAGGGGGAGGAGCAGTACTTC.